These 13 T cell receptor beta chains originate from one sample sequenced in a study of cytomegalovirus exposure and HLA in healthy donors. Using immunoSEQ multiplex PCR, the repertoire was profiled, and TCRdb retains in-frame clones only, with some absent. Of about 250,000 clones listed, around 87% are singletons. Sequenced material: PBMCs. These receptors all stem from a man between 18 and 29 years old in good health and CMV-seronegative.

This clone showed up just once. The DNA for the CDR3 is TGTGCCAGCAGCTTAGGGGGCGCAGATCAGCCCCAGCATTTT. Protein: CASSLGGADQPQHF. The chain recombines TRBV5-6 with TRBJ1-5, with TRBD1 matching 7 bases. CDR1 and CDR2 (germline): SGHDT, YYEEEE. Germline trimming cut 2 bases from V and 5 bases from J; bases unmatched to any gene: 4. This CDR3 spans 14 amino acids.

V is TRBV2 and J is TRBJ2-3; 8 positions match TRBD1. After removal of 7 bases from V and 9 bases from J, the junction contained 9 bases not matched to a gene. In germline, CDR1 is SNHLY, CDR2 FYNNEI. The CDR3 length is 13 residues. Here the CDR3 reads CASNRQGFDTQYF. DNA of the CDR3: TGTGCCAGCAACAGACAGGGGTTTGACACGCAGTATTTT.

The chain is built from TRBV19 and TRBJ2-3, with 9 bases lining up with TRBD1. The CDR3 sequence is 14 residues long. J was trimmed by 4 bases and V by 11 bases; bases with no gene match: 10. Germline CDR1 reads LNHDA; CDR2 reads SQIVND (reference sequence). CDR3 region: CASGGQGGADTQYF. The CDR3 nucleotides are TGTGCCTCCGGGGGACAGGGAGGGGCAGATACGCAGTATTTT.

The genes are TRBV6-1 and TRBJ1-2; TRBD1 aligns across 9 bases. Per germline, CDR1 MNHNS and CDR2 SASEGT. The CDR3 has 15 residues. Unmatched junction bases numbered 6, after V lost 4 bases and J lost 3 bases. Here the CDR3 reads CASSATGGAYYGYTF. CDR3 DNA sequence: TGTGCCAGCAGTGCTACAGGGGGCGCGTACTATGGCTACACCTTC.

This clone was seen a single time. The chain joins TRBV7-2 to TRBJ2-5; D is perhaps TRBD2 (7 bases). V was pared by 3 bases and J by 5 bases, with 16 bases between. This CDR3 has 15 residues. In germline, CDR1 is SGHTA, CDR2 FQGNSA. CDR3 sequence reads: CASSLRGRASETQYF. CDR3 nucleotide sequence: TGTGCCAGCAGCTTGAGGGGGAGGGCCTCGGAGACCCAGTACTTC. Full variable domain (remainder filled in from reference TRBV7-2 and TRBJ2-5): GAGVSQSPSNKVTEKGKDVELRCDPISGHTALYWYRQSLGQGLEFLIYFQGNSAPDKSGLPSDRFSAERTGGSVSTLTIQRTQQEDSAVYLCASSLRGRASETQYFGPGTRLLVL.

V gene TRBV6-5 combines with J gene TRBJ2-1, with a possible D match to TRBD1 (6 bases). The germline V and J ends were trimmed by 6 bases and 7 bases, with 19 bases remaining between them. The germline CDR1 and CDR2 sequences are MNHEY and SVGAGI. This CDR3 region has 15 residues. The CDR3 coding sequence is TGTGCCAGCAGGAGTGGTAGCTTGGGGGCGAATGAGCAGTTCTTC. Translated, it gives CASRSGSLGANEQFF.

The V gene is TRBV11-2, the J gene TRBJ2-2; the D is unclear. Per the germline V gene, CDR1 is SGHAT and CDR2 is FQNNGV. The V end was cut by 3 bases, the J end by 3 bases, with 17 bases between. This CDR3 region has 17 residues. Written as DNA, the CDR3 is TGTGCCAGCAGCTTTACTGGTATCAGAGGCGACACCGGGGAGCTGTTTTTT. This gives the protein CASSFTGIRGDTGELFF.

Regarding this clone: Other DNA sequences from this sample encode an identical CDR3 as well. The chain combines TRBV28 with TRBJ2-7, with D unclear. Trimming shortened V by 6 bases and J by 1 base, and 4 bases separated the two germline ends. The length of the CDR3 is 11 residues. Germline V gives CDR1 MDHEN, CDR2 SYDVKM. The CDR3 sequence: CASSRSYEQYF. CDR3 coding DNA: TGTGCCAGCAGCCGGTCCTACGAGCAGTACTTC. The whole variable domain, filled in from reference TRBV28 and TRBJ2-7, reads DVKVTQSSRYLVKRTGEKVFLECVQDMDHENMFWYRQDPGLGLRLIYFSYDVKMKEKGDIPEGYSVSREKKERFSLILESASTNQTSMYLCASSRSYEQYFGPGTRLTVT.

The CDR3 sequence: CASSEIVLGQGNDEQYF. The DNA of the CDR3 is TGTGCCAGCAGTGAAATCGTTTTGGGACAGGGGAATGACGAGCAGTACTTC. The chain joins TRBV6-1 to TRBJ2-7, with 10 nucleotides matching TRBD1. The CDR3 is 17 residues long. The V gene end was trimmed by 2 bases and the J gene end by 5 bases; junction bases not matched to a gene: 12. CDR1 and CDR2 from the germline V gene are MNHNS and SASEGT.

In this sample, this clone turned up many times. This chain uses TRBV9 with TRBJ2-7, with 11 bases identical to TRBD2. This CDR3 spans 16 amino acids. Trimming removed 1 base from V and 5 bases from J; junction bases left unmatched: 8. From germline, CDR1 is SGDLS and CDR2 YYNGEE. This CDR3 is CASSVIASGGSNEQYF. CDR3 DNA: TGTGCCAGCAGCGTAATAGCTAGCGGGGGGTCCAACGAGCAGTACTTC.

The CDR3 spells CASSSSTGGGSGNTIYF. In nucleotides, the CDR3 is TGTGCCAGCTCTTCTTCGACAGGGGGTGGTTCTGGAAACACCATATATTTT. The V gene is TRBV2, the J gene TRBJ1-3; 9 bases agree with TRBD1. This CDR3 is built from 17 residues. Germline CDR1 is SNHLY and CDR2 is FYNNEI. V dropped 8 bases and J dropped 1; count of bases not matched to a gene: 12.

CDR3 region: CASSPWDNSRGTGELFF. The CDR3 DNA follows: TGTGCCAGCTCACCATGGGACAACTCGCGAGGCACCGGGGAGCTGTTTTTT. The chain carries TRBV18 and TRBJ2-2, with D possibly TRBD1 on 6 matching bases. Deletions cut 2 bases from V and 4 bases from J, with 17 bases between. The CDR3 is 17 residues long. Germline CDR1 and CDR2: KGHSH and LQKENI.

This chain connects TRBV4-1 to TRBJ1-2, with 7 nucleotides matching TRBD1. CDR3 length: 18 amino acids. V was pared by 2 bases and J by 0 bases, with 12 bases of the junction left unmatched. CDR1 and CDR2 from the germline V gene are MGHRA and YSYEKL. CDR3 amino acids: CASSQMGGRQGTNYGYTF. The CDR3 DNA follows: TGCGCCAGCAGCCAAATGGGGGGTAGACAGGGAACTAACTATGGCTACACCTTC.